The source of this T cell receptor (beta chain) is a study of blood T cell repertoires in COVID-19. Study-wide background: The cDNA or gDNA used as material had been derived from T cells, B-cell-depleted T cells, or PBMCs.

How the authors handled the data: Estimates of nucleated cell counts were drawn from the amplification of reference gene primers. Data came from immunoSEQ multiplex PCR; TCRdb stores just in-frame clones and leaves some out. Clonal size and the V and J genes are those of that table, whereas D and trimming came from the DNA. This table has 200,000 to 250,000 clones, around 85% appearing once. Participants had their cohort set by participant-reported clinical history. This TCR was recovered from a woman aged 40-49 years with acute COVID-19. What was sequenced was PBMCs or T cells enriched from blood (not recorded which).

CDR3 coding DNA: TGTGCCAGCTCAGCCACTAGCGGGAGGAACACCGGGGAGCTGTTTTTT. Amino acids: CASSATSGRNTGELFF. The V gene is TRBV18, the J gene TRBJ2-2; 11 nucleotides align to TRBD2. The CDR3 has 16 residues. With V trimmed by 5 bases and J by 1 base, 3 bases remained unmatched. CDR1 is KGHSH, CDR2 LQKENI, per germline.